This T cell receptor (beta chain) was profiled in a study of cytomegalovirus exposure and HLA in healthy donors. Concerning this clone: Its antigen is not identified.

The PCR made use of 60 Vbeta and 13 Jbeta primers. The method was immunoSEQ multiplex PCR; TCRdb's version includes in-frame clones alone and lacks a portion of them. The profile covers 170,000 or so clones, with approximately 78% appearing a single time and about 13% taken by the ten largest. General study points: As immune exposure information, only CMV serostatus was available. An analysis was carried out at a later point. It showed that HLA-associated TCR beta chains were more clonally expanded than equally common non-associated chains. Analysis performed later found roughly 17,000 TCR beta sequences associated with HLA alleles at 0.05 false discovery rate.

The CDR3 covers 17 residues. Germline CDR1 and CDR2: SGHRS and YFSETQ. V was pared by 4 bases and J by 0 bases, with 17 bases between. Sequenced sample: PBMCs. This chain joins TRBV5-1 and TRBJ1-3, with D perhaps TRBD1 (5 bases). The receptor was derived from a woman between 50 and 59 years old in good health and CMV-seropositive. DNA of the CDR3: TGCGCCAGCAGCCCCGGGGGGAGCCTAAGCTCTGGAAACACCATATATTTT. Encoded protein: CASSPGGSLSSGNTIYF.